This note documents a single T cell receptor beta chain sequence. Its specific antigen is unknown. No base quality information exists; no much larger clone differs at one position. The source of the sample is a study of blood T cells in healthy people across ages (dated by TCRdb to about 2015). Describing the broader study: In model experiments, roughly one uniquely barcoded TCR beta cDNA molecule per two T cells was captured by template switching. The study measured age-related changes in TCR beta repertoire diversity using deep sequencing normalized with unique cDNA molecular identifiers. Donors were grouped into four age groups: young (average about 15 years), middle-aged (roughly 38), aged (around 56) and long-lived (just over 80). Donors of different ages were randomly distributed across sequencing lanes to avoid experimental bias. Two additional independent replicas of 1 million unique cDNA reads from the same blood draw were analyzed for two donors (one aged 18 to 30 and one aged 80 or older).

The donors were roughly 38 Caucasian individuals from Russia, aged about 6 to 95 years, who were systemically healthy. Each donor gave around 9.8 milliliters of peripheral blood, collected into EDTA-treated Vacutainer tubes. Ficoll-Paque density-gradient centrifugation was used to isolate PBMCs, with at least 6.5 million per sample. Total RNA, at least 6 micrograms per sample, was extracted from PBMCs with Trizol reagent. The percentages of naive CD45RAhigh/CD27high T cells were determined by flow cytometry on a PBMC aliquot from every donor. General findings and caveats noted by the study authors: Compared with the aged group, the long-lived group had more naive CD4+ T cells, fewer expanded clones and increased TCR diversity, suggesting age selection. Because the CMV infection status of the donors was unknown, age-related changes in expanded clonotypes may potentially have been confounded. As age increased, observed TCR beta diversity per million T cells dropped in a roughly linear way, and a significant reduction was already evident by age about 40. Conclusive comparison of naive and antigen-experienced compartments was prevented by the profiling of bulk unsorted PBMCs. Observed TCR beta diversity correlated strongly with the percentage of naive T cells measured by flow cytometry. Estimates of total diversity from one million sequenced T cells were regarded as lower bounds and underestimates.

The CDR3 sequence holds 13 residues, the cysteine and phenylalanine included. Here the CDR3 DNA is all that survives: 39 bases in frame from base 1. V drops 2 bases and J drops 0 bases, leaving 5 bases in between. The CDR1 and CDR2 encoded by the germline V gene (reference sequence) are DFQATT and SNEGSKA. The library was generated by 5' RACE. This sample was sequenced with an Illumina HiSeq 2500. A second PCR of about 6 to 11 cycles was run with a J-beta primer mix and a sample-barcoded 5' primer. A unique molecular identifier was introduced onto each TCR beta cDNA molecule by a template-switch 5' adaptor carrying 12 random nucleotides. Each sample yielded at least 2.5 million CDR3-containing paired-end reads. First-strand cDNA synthesis was performed from all RNA using the Mint cDNA synthesis kit, with priming by a TRBC-specific oligonucleotide. Following uracil-DNA glycosylase treatment, a first 18-cycle PCR with universal primers M1SS and BC2_uni_R was performed on all cDNA. Per the authors' processing: Each sample was normalized by randomly selecting 1 million high-quality reads, each carrying a distinct molecular identifier. Instead of being binned into consensus sequences, reads with shared molecular identifiers were discarded. MiTCR, run with a Q25 quality threshold and the strictest error-elimination algorithm, handled CDR3 identification, clonotype clustering and error correction. A nonparametric unseen species model with Euler transformation was used to estimate a lower bound on total TCR beta diversity. TCRdb trimmed public reads at Q25 via fastp, called clones via MiXCR and kept in-frame beta chains. Under each unique CDR3 protein, matching rows form one entry showing the most common genes and DNA. For this entry, the V and J calls and clone size follow TCRdb and not the study's own pipeline. The sample contains about 640,000 distinct CDR3 sequences, under 70% of them found a single time. The top ten clones comprise 30% to 45% of the sample.

This receptor was identified in a man between 60 and 75 years old in good health. This sequence uses TRBV20-1 and TRBJ2-4; the D gene identity is not certain. Sequenced sample: blood. The CDR3 loop reads CSARTVAKNIQYF. DNA sequence: TGCAGTGCTAGAACGGTAGCCAAAAACATTCAGTACTTC.